This T cell receptor (beta chain) was profiled in a study of Ad26.COV2.S vaccination and SARS-CoV-2 variants. The study's findings and limits: Reportedly, spike-specific CD8+ and CD4+ T cell responses achieved substantial breadth once vaccination had taken place.

Germline V gene sequence: CDR1 LNHDA, CDR2 SQIVND (reference sequence). After removal of 3 bases from V and 7 bases from J, the junction contained 8 bases not matched to a gene. CDR3 length equals 15 residues. Libraries were prepared by immunoSEQ multiplex PCR; TCRdb keeps only in-frame clonotypes and omits some of them. Counted here are around 400,000 clones, about four fifths occurring once; the ten biggest clones make up around 7.3%. About this clone itself: Antigen: not known.

Treatment noted: around 19 received Ad26.COV2.S at low or high dose, single or two shots; 5 received placebo; per-sample allocation not given. Specimens were obtained on day 63 following the first vaccine or placebo injection. This chain connects TRBV19 to TRBJ2-1; 8 positions agree with TRBD1. The sequencing here drew on peripheral blood, taken in a trial of Ad26.COV2.S vaccine versus placebo. The receptor comes from a person aged 18-60 years who received the Ad26.COV2.S COVID-19 vaccine or a placebo. CDR3 sequence (DNA): TGTGCCAGTAGTATCACCGGACAGGGTGGGAATGAGCAGTTCTTC. Translation gives CASSITGQGGNEQFF.